This TCR beta chain was recovered during a study of T cell changes during pregnancy in multiple sclerosis. The CDR3 is 13 amino acids. CDR1 is GTSNPN, CDR2 SVGIG, per germline (reference sequence). V was pared by 1 base and J by 10 bases, with 9 bases of the junction left unmatched. Libraries were prepared by immunoSEQ multiplex PCR; TCRdb keeps only in-frame clonotypes and omits some of them. The sample lists tens of thousands of clones; more than 80% were seen once. The TCR comes from a female donor in good health, enrolled as a control in a pregnancy study. Sequencing was performed on peripheral blood, taken in the first trimester of pregnancy. The chain is built from TRBV30 and TRBJ1-2, with 7 bases fitting TRBD1. The CDR3 is CAWSGQGRGAYTF. CDR3 coding DNA: TGTGCCTGGAGTGGACAGGGAAGGGGGGCCTACACCTTC.